The clone carrying this T cell receptor beta chain was counted a few times. Its antigen is as yet unknown. It was with a sample-barcoded 5' primer and a J-beta primer mix that a second PCR of about 6 to 12 cycles was run. Each CDR3 protein is one row after TCRdb ran MiXCR on the 5' RACE reads. The sample has hundreds of thousands of distinct CDR3 sequences; under 30% are singletons. This record comes from a study of blood T cells in healthy people across ages. The study, taken as a whole, reports: Diversity was estimated from one million T cells, and these estimates were considered underestimates.

They isolated at least 6 million PBMCs from each sample. The sample was also reused in another study, on T cells of mothers and their children. This second report adds: Donors comprised three healthy Caucasian mothers plus their six children. Using approximately 1.5 ug per 15 ul, all extracted RNA underwent cDNA synthesis.

The sample taken for sequencing was blood. The receptor's source is a boy aged 5-17 years in good health.

The CDR3 sequence: CASSKAPGSYYEQYF. Here the CDR3 DNA reads TGTGCCAGCAGCAAAGCGCCCGGGAGTTACTACGAGCAGTACTTC. The chain joins TRBV21-1 to TRBJ2-5; the table's TRBD1 call for D was not verified on the DNA. The J call may not be correct, given that the DNA end is closer to TRBJ2-7. TRBV21-1 has pseudogene status. This CDR3 spans 15 amino acids.